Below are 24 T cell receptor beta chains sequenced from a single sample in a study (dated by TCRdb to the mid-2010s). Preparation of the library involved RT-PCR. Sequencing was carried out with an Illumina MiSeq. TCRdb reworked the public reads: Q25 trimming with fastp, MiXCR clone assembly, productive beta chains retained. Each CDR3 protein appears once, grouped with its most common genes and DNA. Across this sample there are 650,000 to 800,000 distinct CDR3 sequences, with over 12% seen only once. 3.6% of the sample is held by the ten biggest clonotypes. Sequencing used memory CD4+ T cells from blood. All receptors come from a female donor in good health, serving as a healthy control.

This chain's CDR3 is CASLEVNTEAFF. The DNA for the CDR3 is TGTGCCAGCCTCGAGGTGAACACTGAAGCTTTCTTT. This chain joins TRBV18 and TRBJ1-1, with unresolved D. There are 12 residues in the CDR3. Trimming left V 8 bases short and J 0 bases short, with 7 bases between. Germline V gene lookup returns CDR1 KGHSH and CDR2 LQKENI.

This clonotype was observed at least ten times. The chain's CDR3 is CASSPRTGSSSGANVLTF. The CDR3 bases are TGTGCCAGCAGTCCCCGGACAGGATCAAGCTCTGGGGCCAACGTCCTGACTTTC. The chain is built from TRBV28 and TRBJ2-6, with 7 bases that match TRBD1. V dropped 5 bases and J dropped 0; count of bases not matched to a gene: 10. This CDR3 spans 18 amino acids. CDR1 is MDHEN and CDR2 is SYDVKM in the germline V gene.

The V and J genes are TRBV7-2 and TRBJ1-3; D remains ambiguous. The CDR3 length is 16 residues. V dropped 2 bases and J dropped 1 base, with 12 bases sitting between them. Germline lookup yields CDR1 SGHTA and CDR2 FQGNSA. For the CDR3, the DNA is TGTGCCAGCAGCTTATCCGGGGTGAGGTCTGGAAACACCATATATTTT. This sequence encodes CASSLSGVRSGNTIYF.

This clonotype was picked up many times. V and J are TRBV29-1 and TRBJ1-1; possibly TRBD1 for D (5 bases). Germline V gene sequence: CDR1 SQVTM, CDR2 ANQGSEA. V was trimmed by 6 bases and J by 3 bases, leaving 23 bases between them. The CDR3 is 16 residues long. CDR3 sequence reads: CSVFGISGIRDTEAFF. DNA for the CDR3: TGCAGCGTCTTTGGGATCTCAGGGATCCGCGACACTGAAGCTTTCTTT.

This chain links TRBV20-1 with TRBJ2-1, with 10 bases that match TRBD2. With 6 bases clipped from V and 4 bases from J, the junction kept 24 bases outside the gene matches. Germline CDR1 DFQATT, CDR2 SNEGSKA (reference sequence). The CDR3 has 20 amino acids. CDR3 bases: TGCAGTGCAATAGTACCCGGGGCGGCTCTAAGCGGGAGGGTGTACAATGAGCAGTTCTTC. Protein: CSAIVPGAALSGRVYNEQFF.

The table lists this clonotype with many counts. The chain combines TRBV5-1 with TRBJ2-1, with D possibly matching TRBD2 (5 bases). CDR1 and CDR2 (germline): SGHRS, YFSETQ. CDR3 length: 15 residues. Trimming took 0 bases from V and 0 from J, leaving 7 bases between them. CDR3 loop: CASSLGGNSYNEQFF. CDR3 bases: TGCGCCAGCAGCTTGGGAGGGAACTCCTACAATGAGCAGTTCTTC.

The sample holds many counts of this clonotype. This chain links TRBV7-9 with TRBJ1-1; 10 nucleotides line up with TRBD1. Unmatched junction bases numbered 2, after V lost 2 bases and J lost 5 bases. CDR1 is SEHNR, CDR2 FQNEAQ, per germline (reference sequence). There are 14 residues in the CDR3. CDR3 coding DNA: TGTGCCAGCAGCTTAATGGGACAGGGGACTGAAGCTTTCTTT. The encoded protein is CASSLMGQGTEAFF.

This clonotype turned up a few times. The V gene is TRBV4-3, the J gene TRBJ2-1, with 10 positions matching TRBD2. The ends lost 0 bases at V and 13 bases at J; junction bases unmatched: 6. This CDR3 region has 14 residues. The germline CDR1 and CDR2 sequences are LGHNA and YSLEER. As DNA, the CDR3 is TGCGCCAGCAGCCAAGATCTTAGCGGGGGGTCCCAGTTCTTC. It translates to CASSQDLSGGSQFF.

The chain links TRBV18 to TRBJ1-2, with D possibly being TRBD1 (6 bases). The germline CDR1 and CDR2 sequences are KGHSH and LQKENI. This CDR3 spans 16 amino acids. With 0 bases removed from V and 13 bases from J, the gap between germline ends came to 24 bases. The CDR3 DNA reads TGTGCCAGCTCACCACCAGCGGCAGCCGGGGGCGACGGGTGCACCTTC. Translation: CASSPPAAAGGDGCTF.

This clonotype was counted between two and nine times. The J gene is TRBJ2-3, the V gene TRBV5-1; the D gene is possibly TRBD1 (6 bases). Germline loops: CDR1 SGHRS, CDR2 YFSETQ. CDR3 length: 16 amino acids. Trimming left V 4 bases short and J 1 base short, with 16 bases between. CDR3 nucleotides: TGCGCCAGCAGCCCGGTCGGCAGGGGTGGCACAGATACGCAGTATTTT. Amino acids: CASSPVGRGGTDTQYF.

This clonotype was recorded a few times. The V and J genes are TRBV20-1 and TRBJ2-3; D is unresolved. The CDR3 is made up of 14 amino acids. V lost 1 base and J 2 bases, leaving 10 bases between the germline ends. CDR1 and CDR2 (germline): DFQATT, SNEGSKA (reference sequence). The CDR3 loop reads CSARAAAYTDTQYF. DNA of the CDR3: TGCAGTGCTAGAGCGGCAGCGTACACAGATACGCAGTATTTT.

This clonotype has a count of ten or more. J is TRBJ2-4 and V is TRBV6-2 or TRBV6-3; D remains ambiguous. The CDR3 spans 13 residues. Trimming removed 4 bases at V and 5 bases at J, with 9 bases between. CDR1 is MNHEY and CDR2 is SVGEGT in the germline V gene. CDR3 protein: CASSWSGQNIQYF. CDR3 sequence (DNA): TGTGCCAGCAGTTGGTCCGGACAAAACATTCAGTACTTC.

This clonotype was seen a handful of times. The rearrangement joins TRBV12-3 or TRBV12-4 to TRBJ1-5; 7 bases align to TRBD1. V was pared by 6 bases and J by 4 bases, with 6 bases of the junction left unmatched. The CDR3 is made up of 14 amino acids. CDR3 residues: CASRPGQVNQPQHF. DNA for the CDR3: TGTGCCAGCAGGCCTGGACAGGTGAATCAGCCCCAGCATTTT.

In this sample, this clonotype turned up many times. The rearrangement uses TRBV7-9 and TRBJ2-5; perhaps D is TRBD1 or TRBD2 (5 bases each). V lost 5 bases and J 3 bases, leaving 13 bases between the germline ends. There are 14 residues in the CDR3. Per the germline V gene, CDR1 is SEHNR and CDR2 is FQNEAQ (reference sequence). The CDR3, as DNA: TGTGCCAGCAGCCGGGCAGGGACGAAAGAGACCCAGTACTTC. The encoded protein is CASSRAGTKETQYF.

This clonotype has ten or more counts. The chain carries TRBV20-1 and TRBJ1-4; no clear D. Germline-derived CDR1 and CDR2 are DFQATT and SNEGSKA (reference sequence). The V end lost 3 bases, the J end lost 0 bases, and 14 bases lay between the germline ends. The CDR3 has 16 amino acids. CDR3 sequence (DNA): TGCAGTGCTAGTGCCGGGAACCCAACAACTAATGAAAAACTGTTTTTT. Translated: CSASAGNPTTNEKLFF.

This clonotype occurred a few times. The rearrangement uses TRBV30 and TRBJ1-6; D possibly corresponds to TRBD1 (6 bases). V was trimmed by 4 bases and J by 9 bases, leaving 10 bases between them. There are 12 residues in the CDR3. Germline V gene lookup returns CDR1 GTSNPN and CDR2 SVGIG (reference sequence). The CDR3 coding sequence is TGTGCCTGGAAGTCCAGGGGTTCACCCCTCCACTTT. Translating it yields CAWKSRGSPLHF. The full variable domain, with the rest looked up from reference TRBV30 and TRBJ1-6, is SQTIHQWPATLVQPVGSPLSLECTVEGTSNPNLYWYRQAAGRGLQLLFYSVGIGQISSEVPQNLSASRPQDRQFILSSKKLLLSDSGFYLCAWKSRGSPLHFGNGTRLTVT.

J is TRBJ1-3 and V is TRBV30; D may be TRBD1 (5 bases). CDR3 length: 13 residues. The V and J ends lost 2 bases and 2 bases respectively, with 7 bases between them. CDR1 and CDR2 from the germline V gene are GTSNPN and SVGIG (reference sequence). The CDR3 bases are TGTGCCTGGAGTTTGGGGCCTGGAAACACCATATATTTT. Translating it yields CAWSLGPGNTIYF. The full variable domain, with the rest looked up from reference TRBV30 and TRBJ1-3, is SQTIHQWPATLVQPVGSPLSLECTVEGTSNPNLYWYRQAAGRGLQLLFYSVGIGQISSEVPQNLSASRPQDRQFILSSKKLLLSDSGFYLCAWSLGPGNTIYFGEGSWLTVV.

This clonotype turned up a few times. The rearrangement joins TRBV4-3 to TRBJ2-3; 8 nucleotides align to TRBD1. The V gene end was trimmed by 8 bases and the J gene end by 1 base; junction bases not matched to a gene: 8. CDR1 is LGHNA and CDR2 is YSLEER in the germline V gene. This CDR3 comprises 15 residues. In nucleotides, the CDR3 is TGCGCCAGCGGGCGGACAGGGCTGGGCACAGATACGCAGTATTTT. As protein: CASGRTGLGTDTQYF.

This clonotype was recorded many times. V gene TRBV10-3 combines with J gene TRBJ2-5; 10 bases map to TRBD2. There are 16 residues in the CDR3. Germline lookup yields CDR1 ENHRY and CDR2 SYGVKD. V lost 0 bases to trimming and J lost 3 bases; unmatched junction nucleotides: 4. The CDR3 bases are TGTGCCATCAGTGAGTCTTCCACTAGCGGGAAAGAGACCCAGTACTTC. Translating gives CAISESSTSGKETQYF.

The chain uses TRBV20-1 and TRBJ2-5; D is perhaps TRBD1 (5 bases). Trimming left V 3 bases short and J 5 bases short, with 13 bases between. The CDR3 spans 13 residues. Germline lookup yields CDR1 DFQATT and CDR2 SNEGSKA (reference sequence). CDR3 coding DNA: TGCAGTGCTAGGCCGGACATAACGGAGACCCAGTACTTC. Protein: CSARPDITETQYF.

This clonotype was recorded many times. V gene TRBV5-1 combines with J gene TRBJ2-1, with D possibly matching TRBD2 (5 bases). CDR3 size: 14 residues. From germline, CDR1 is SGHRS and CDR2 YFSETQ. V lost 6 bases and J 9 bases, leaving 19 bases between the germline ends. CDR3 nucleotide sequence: TGCGCCAGCAAGCGGATGGCTACAGAGGTTGAGCAGTTCTTC. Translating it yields CASKRMATEVEQFF.

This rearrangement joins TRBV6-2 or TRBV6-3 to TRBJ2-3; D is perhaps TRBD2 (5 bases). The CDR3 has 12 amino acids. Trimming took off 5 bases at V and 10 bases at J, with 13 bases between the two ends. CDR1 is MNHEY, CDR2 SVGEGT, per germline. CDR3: CASSPAVAAQYF. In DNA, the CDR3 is TGTGCCAGCAGTCCAGCGGTGGCGGCGCAGTATTTT.

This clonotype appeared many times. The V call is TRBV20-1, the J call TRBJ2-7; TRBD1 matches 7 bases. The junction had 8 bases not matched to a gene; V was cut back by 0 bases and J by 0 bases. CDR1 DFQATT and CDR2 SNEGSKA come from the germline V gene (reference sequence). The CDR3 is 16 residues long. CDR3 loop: CSARDRMDRFSYEQYF. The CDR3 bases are TGCAGTGCTAGAGATAGAATGGACAGGTTCTCCTACGAGCAGTACTTC.

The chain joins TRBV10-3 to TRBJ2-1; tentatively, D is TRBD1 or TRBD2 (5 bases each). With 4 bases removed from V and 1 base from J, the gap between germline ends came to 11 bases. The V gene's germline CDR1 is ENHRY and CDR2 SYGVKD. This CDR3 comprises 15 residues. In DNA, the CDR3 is TGTGCCATCAGTGGAGGGGCAGGTTCCTACAATGAGCAGTTCTTC. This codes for CAISGGAGSYNEQFF.